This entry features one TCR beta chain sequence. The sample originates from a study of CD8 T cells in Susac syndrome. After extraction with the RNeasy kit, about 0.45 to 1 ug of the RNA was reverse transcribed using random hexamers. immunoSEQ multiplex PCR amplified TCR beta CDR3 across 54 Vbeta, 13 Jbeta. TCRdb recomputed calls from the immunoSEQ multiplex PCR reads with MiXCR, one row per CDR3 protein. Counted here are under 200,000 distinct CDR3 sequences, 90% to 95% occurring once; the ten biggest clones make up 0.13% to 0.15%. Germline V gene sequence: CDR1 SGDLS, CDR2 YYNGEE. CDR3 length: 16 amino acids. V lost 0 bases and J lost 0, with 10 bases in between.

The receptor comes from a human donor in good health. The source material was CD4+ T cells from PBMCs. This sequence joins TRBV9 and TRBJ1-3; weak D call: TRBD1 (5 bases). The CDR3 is CASSVDPRASGNTIYF. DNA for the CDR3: TGTGCCAGCAGCGTAGACCCCAGGGCCTCTGGAAACACCATATATTTT.